Listed below are T cell receptor beta chains from one sample, sequenced in a study of T-cell reconstitution after alpha-beta-depleted transplantation in children. MiXCR was run by TCRdb on the PCR reads, yielding one entry per CDR3 protein. The repertoire consists of under 300,000 distinct CDR3 sequences, with roughly 10% occurring once and the leading ten covering around 20%. Sequenced here: peripheral blood, sampled 180 days after TCRalphabeta/CD19-depleted stem cell transplant. The receptors originated from a male patient aged 2 to 10 who had a stem cell transplant for chronic granulomatous disease, so the T cells may come from the graft donor. CDR3s include the opening cysteine and the closing phenylalanine or tryptophan. The order of the fields is D gene, clone size, V gene, J gene, CDR3 protein, CDR3 DNA. D genes are given only for firm matches. A clone size is listed for some rows: how often the clone was seen (once, few, many), or a class if it is expanded.

D: TRBD1; size: many; V: TRBV28; J: TRBJ1-1; CDR3: CASSPSGQGATEAFF; DNA: TGTGCCAGCAGTCCCTCCGGACAGGGGGCCACTGAAGCTTTCTTT
D: TRBD2; size: many; V: TRBV28; J: TRBJ2-1; CDR3: CASSSGTSGRNEQFF; DNA: TGTGCCAGCAGTTCAGGGACTAGCGGGAGAAATGAGCAGTTCTTC
D: TRBD1; size: many; V: TRBV12-3/TRBV12-4; J: TRBJ2-7; CDR3: CASSKRVGTGLTYEQYF; DNA: TGTGCCAGCAGTAAAAGGGTGGGGACAGGGTTGACCTACGAGCAGTACTTC
D: NA; size: many; V: TRBV4-3; J: TRBJ2-7; CDR3: CASSQVGGSYEQYF; DNA: TGCGCCAGCAGCCAAGTTGGGGGCTCGTACGAGCAGTACTTC
D: NA; size: many; V: TRBV10-3; J: TRBJ2-7; CDR3: CAISGRTGQFDEQYF; DNA: TGTGCCATCAGCGGTAGGACTGGGCAGTTCGACGAGCAGTACTTC
D: TRBD1; size: NA; V: TRBV18; J: TRBJ2-7; CDR3: CASSPGTATSYEQYF; DNA: TGTGCCAGCTCACCAGGGACAGCCACCTCCTACGAGCAGTACTTC
D: NA; size: many; V: TRBV28; J: TRBJ1-2; CDR3: CASRGNPNYGYTF; DNA: TGTGCCAGCAGAGGTAACCCTAACTATGGCTACACCTTC
D: TRBD1; size: many; V: TRBV29-1; J: TRBJ2-3; CDR3: CSVDPRGHTQYF; DNA: TGCAGCGTCGACCCAAGGGGGCATACGCAGTATTTT
D: NA; size: many; V: TRBV20-1; J: TRBJ2-7; CDR3: CSARLLDYEQYF; DNA: TGCAGTGCTAGACTTTTAGACTACGAGCAGTACTTC
D: TRBD1; size: many; V: TRBV29-1; J: TRBJ1-5; CDR3: CSVETGAHGNQPQHF; DNA: TGCAGCGTTGAAACAGGGGCGCACGGCAATCAGCCCCAGCATTTT
D: NA; size: many; V: TRBV27; J: TRBJ1-6; CDR3: CASSLWSGLGSPLHF; DNA: TGTGCCAGCAGTTTATGGTCGGGGCTGGGGTCACCCCTCCACTTT
D: NA; size: many; V: TRBV7-2; J: TRBJ2-7; CDR3: CASSLGLAGVQHEQYF; DNA: TGTGCCAGCAGCTTAGGACTGGCAGGGGTACAACACGAGCAGTACTTC
D: TRBD2; size: many; V: TRBV7-9; J: TRBJ2-3; CDR3: CASISGLAGVLDTQYF; DNA: TGTGCCAGTATAAGTGGGTTGGCGGGAGTCTTGGATACGCAGTATTTT
D: TRBD1; size: NA; V: TRBV18; J: TRBJ1-2; CDR3: CASSLRTGVSDYGYTF; DNA: TGTGCCAGCTCACTACGGACAGGGGTCTCCGATTATGGCTACACCTTC